A single sample is the source of the 7 T cell receptor beta chains below, sequenced in a study of cytomegalovirus exposure and HLA in healthy donors (dated by TCRdb to between 2016 and 2019). Libraries were prepared through the immunoSEQ multiplex PCR assay. The multiplex PCR relied on a mix of 60 forward primers for TCR Vbeta segments and 13 reverse primers for TCR Jbeta segments. Here the immuneACCESS table is served through TCRdb, limited to in-frame sequences with V and J called. Missing clones are a known gap in these copies; in checked studies unresolved V genes cover under half, and the rest lacks a known reason. The sample table holds some 150,000 clones, of which roughly 10% were seen once. The top ten constitute less than 2% of the sample. The sample comprised PBMCs. The receptors derive from a male donor in good health and CMV-seronegative.

The V gene is TRBV28, the J gene TRBJ1-2; perhaps TRBD1 as D (5 bases). There are 11 residues in the CDR3. The germline gives CDR1 MDHEN, CDR2 SYDVKM. Trimming took 10 bases from V and 3 from J, leaving 9 bases between them. The CDR3 loop is CATRQYYGYTF. The CDR3 DNA reads TGTGCCACCAGACAGTACTATGGCTACACCTTC.

Only a few counts were recorded for this clone. The chain combines TRBV5-1 with TRBJ2-3; possible D gene TRBD2, 6 bases. Trimming took off 4 bases at V and 8 bases at J, with 20 bases between the two ends. Looked up from germline, CDR1 is SGHRS and CDR2 is YFSETQ. CDR3 size: 15 residues. DNA of the CDR3: TGCGCCAGCAGCGGAGTCGGCGAAGAGGGAGGTACGCAGTATTTT. Its translation is CASSGVGEEGGTQYF.

The gene calls are TRBV11-1 and TRBJ2-2, with 7 positions matching TRBD2. CDR1 is SGHAT, CDR2 FQDESV, per germline (reference sequence). The CDR3 totals 16 residues. The V and J ends lost 0 bases and 4 bases, in that order; junction bases with no gene match: 5. The CDR3 nucleotides are TGTGCCAGCAGCTTAGCTCCTAGCGGCCTCACCGGGGAGCTGTTTTTT. The encoded protein is CASSLAPSGLTGELFF.

This clone was found a few times. This sequence joins TRBV28 and TRBJ2-7; 9 bases fit TRBD2. V was pared by 2 bases and J by 3 bases, with 11 bases of the junction left unmatched. Germline V gene lookup returns CDR1 MDHEN and CDR2 SYDVKM. The CDR3 is made up of 17 amino acids. In nucleotides, the CDR3 is TGTGCCAGCAGTTTAGAGATTAGCGGGAGTGCTTACTACGAGCAGTACTTC. Protein sequence: CASSLEISGSAYYEQYF.

This clone has a handful of counts. The V call is TRBV4-2, the J call TRBJ2-7, with a tentative D call TRBD1 (6 bases). This CDR3 is built from 15 residues. Germline V gives CDR1 LGHNA, CDR2 YNFKEQ. Trimming removed 0 bases from V and 2 bases from J, with 11 bases in between. DNA for the CDR3: TGTGCCAGCAGCCAAGACTGGACAGCAACCTACGAGCAGTACTTC. Its translation is CASSQDWTATYEQYF.

A word on this clone: A read error may account for a junction end that differs from germline. This specimen includes other DNA sequences encoding the same CDR3. The rearrangement links TRBV27 to TRBJ1-1; D is unresolved. The CDR3 is 15 residues long. Germline V gene data show CDR1 as MNHEY and CDR2 as SMNVEV (reference sequence). The CDR3 nucleotides are TGTGCCAGCAGTTTATTAGGTCTGACTAACACTGAAGCCTTCTTT. It codes for CASSLLGLTNTEAFF.

Only a few counts were recorded for this clone. This rearrangement joins TRBV30 to TRBJ2-2; D unclear. V lost 5 bases and J 7 bases, leaving 11 bases between the germline ends. The CDR3 has 12 amino acids. Germline assignment: CDR1 GTSNPN and CDR2 SVGIG (reference sequence). The CDR3, as DNA: TGTGCCTGGTTCCGCTCCGGCGGGGAGCTGTTTTTT. This codes for CAWFRSGGELFF.